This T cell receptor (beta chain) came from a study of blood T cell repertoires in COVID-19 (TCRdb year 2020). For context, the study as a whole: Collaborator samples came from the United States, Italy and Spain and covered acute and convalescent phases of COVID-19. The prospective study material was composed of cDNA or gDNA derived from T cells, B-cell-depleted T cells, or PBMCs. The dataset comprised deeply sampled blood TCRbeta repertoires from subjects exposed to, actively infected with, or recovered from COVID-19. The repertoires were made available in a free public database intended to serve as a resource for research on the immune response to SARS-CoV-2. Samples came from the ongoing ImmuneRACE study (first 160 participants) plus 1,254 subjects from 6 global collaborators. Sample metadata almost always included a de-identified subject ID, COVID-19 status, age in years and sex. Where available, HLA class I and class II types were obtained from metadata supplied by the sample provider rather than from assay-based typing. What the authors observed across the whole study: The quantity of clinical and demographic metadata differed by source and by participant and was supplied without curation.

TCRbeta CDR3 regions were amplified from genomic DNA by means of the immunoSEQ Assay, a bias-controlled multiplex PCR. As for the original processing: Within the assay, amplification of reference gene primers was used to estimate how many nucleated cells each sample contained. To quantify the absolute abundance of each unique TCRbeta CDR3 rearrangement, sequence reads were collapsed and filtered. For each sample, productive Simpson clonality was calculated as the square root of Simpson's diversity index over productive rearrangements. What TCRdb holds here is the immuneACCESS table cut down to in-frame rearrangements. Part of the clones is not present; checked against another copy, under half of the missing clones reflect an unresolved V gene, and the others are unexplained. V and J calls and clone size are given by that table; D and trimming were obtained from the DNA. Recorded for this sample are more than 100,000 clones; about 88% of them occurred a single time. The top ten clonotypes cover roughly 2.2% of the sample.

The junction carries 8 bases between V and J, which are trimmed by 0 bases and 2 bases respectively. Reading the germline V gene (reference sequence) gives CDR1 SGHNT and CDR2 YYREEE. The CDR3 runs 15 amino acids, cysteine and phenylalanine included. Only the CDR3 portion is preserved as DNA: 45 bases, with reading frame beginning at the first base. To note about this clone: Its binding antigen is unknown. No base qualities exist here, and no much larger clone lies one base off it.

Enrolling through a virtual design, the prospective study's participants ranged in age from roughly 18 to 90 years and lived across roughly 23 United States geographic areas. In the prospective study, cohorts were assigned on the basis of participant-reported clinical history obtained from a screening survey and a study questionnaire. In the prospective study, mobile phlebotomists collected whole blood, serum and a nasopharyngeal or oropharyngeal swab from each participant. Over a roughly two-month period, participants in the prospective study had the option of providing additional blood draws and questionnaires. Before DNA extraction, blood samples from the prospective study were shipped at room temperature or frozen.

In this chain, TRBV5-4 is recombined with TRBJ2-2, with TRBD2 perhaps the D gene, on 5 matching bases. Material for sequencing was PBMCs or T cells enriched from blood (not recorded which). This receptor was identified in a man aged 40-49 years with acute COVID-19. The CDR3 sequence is CASSLVDLNTGELFF. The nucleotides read TGTGCCAGCAGCTTGGTGGACTTAAACACCGGGGAGCTGTTTTTT.